This entry describes one TCR beta chain. The sample originates from a study of blood T cell repertoires in COVID-19. Study context: The United States, Italy and Spain supplied acute and convalescent COVID-19 samples. PBMCs, B-cell-depleted T cells, or T cells provided the cDNA or gDNA that made up the material.

How the authors handled the data: The authors estimated nucleated cell counts from reference gene primer amplification. Only in-frame clones appear in the TCRdb table, and some are missing; sequencing was by immunoSEQ multiplex PCR. That table supplies the V and J calls and clone size; D and trimming were determined from the DNA. The sample consists of approximately 210,000 clones, approximately 90% of them appearing once. Germline V gene sequence: CDR1 SGHTA, CDR2 FQGNSA. V was pared by 6 bases and J by 1 base, with 4 bases of the junction left unmatched. There are 14 residues in the CDR3. The material sequenced was peripheral blood. The rearrangement uses TRBV7-2 and TRBJ2-5, with 8 bases lining up with TRBD2. The TCR originated in a woman in her forties with acute or convalescent COVID-19. The CDR3 DNA reads TGTGCCAGCAGGGGCGGGGGGCTCCAAGAGACCCAGTACTTC. Its translation: CASRGGGLQETQYF.